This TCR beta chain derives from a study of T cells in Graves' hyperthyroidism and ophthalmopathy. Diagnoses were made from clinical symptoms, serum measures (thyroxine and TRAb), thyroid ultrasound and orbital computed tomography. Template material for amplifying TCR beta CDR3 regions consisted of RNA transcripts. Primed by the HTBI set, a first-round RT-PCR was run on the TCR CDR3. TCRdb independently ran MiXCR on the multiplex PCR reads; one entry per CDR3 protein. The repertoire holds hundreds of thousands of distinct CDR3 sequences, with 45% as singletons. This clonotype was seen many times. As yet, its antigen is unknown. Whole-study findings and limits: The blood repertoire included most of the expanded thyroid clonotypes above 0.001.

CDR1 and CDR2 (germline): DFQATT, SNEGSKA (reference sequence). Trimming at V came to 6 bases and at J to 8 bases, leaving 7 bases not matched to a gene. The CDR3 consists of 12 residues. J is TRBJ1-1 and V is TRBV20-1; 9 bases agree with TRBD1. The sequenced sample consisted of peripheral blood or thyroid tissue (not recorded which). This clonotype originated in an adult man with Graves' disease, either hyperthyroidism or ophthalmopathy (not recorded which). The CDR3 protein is CSAGDRDVEAFF. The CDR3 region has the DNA TGCAGTGCCGGGGACAGGGATGTCGAAGCTTTCTTT.